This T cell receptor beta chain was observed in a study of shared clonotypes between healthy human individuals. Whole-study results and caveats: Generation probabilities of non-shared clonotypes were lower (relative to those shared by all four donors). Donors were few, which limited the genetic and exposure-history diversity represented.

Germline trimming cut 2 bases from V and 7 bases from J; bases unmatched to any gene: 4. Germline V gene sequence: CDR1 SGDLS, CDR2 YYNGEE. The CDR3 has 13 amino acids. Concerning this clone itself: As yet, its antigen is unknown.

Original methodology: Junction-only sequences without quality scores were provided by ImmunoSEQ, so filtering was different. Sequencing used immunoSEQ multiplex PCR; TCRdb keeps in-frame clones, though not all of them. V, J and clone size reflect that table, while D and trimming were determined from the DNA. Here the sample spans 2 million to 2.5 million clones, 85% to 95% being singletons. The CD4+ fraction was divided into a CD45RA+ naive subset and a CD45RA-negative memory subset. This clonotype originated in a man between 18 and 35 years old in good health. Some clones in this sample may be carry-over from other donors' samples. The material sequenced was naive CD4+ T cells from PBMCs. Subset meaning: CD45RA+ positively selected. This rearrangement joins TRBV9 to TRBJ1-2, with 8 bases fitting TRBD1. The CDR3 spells CASSVLQGGGYTF. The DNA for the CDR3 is TGTGCCAGCAGCGTTTTACAGGGGGGTGGCTACACCTTC. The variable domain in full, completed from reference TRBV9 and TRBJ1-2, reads DSGVTQTPKHLITATGQRVTLRCSPRSGDLSVYWYQQSLDQGLQFLIQYYNGEERAKGNILERFSAQQFPDLHSELNLSSLELGDSALYFCASSVLQGGGYTFGSGTRLTVV.